Presented here are 22 T cell receptor beta chains from one specimen sequenced in a study of blood T cell repertoires in COVID-19. Sequencing was performed with immunoSEQ multiplex PCR; in TCRdb, only in-frame clones are kept and a portion is missing. The sample has some 80,000 clones; 78% are singletons. Sequenced sample: peripheral blood. These receptors were obtained from a human donor in a cohort sampled during active COVID-19.

The chain links TRBV9 to TRBJ1-3; D is ambiguous. Deletions cut 2 bases from V and 0 bases from J, with 6 bases between. There are 14 residues in the CDR3. Per germline, CDR1 SGDLS and CDR2 YYNGEE. Written as DNA, the CDR3 is TGTGCCAGCAGCGTGGGGAGCTCTGGAAACACCATATATTTT. Translated, it gives CASSVGSSGNTIYF. The variable domain in full, with the rest retrieved from reference TRBV9 and TRBJ1-3, is DSGVTQTPKHLITATGQRVTLRCSPRSGDLSVYWYQQSLDQGLQFLIQYYNGEERAKGNILERFSAQQFPDLHSELNLSSLELGDSALYFCASSVGSSGNTIYFGEGSWLTVV.

This clone was observed once. The V and J genes are TRBV9 and TRBJ2-2, with 10 nucleotides matching TRBD1. Germline trimming cut 3 bases from V and 5 bases from J; bases unmatched to any gene: 13. CDR1 and CDR2 from the germline V gene are SGDLS and YYNGEE. This CDR3 has 18 residues. DNA for the CDR3: TGTGCCAGCAGCGGACAACCCAGACAGGGGGCGCGAACCGGGGAGCTGTTTTTT. It codes for CASSGQPRQGARTGELFF. Filled out from reference TRBV9 and TRBJ2-2, the complete variable domain reads DSGVTQTPKHLITATGQRVTLRCSPRSGDLSVYWYQQSLDQGLQFLIQYYNGEERAKGNILERFSAQQFPDLHSELNLSSLELGDSALYFCASSGQPRQGARTGELFFGEGSRLTVL.

CDR3 bases: TGTGCCAGCCCATACCAAGAGACCCAGTACTTC. Its translation: CASPYQETQYF. The chain couples TRBV5-6 to TRBJ2-5; D not resolved. The germline V gene encodes CDR1 SGHDT and CDR2 YYEEEE. Deletions cut 7 bases from V and 0 bases from J, with 4 bases between. The CDR3 totals 11 residues.

V is TRBV6-5 and J is TRBJ2-7, with a tentative D call TRBD1 (6 bases). Germline values: CDR1 MNHEY, CDR2 SVGAGI. V was clipped by 2 bases and J by 3 bases, with 17 bases between them. The CDR3 spans 16 residues. The CDR3 DNA sequence: TGTGCCAGCAGTTACACAGTAACAGGGAATCACTACGAGCAGTACTTC. It translates to CASSYTVTGNHYEQYF.

The chain carries TRBV4-3 and TRBJ1-1; TRBD1 matches 7 bases. The junction had 4 bases not matched to a gene; V was cut back by 3 bases and J by 0 bases. The germline CDR1 and CDR2 sequences are LGHNA and YSLEER. This CDR3 contains 15 residues. CDR3 in amino acids: CASSHSGQVNTEAFF. As DNA, the CDR3 is TGCGCCAGCAGCCACTCTGGACAGGTGAACACTGAAGCTTTCTTT.

V and J are TRBV28 and TRBJ2-1; TRBD2 is a possible D gene (6 bases). The germline V gene has CDR1 MDHEN and CDR2 SYDVKM. With 2 bases removed from V and 7 bases from J, the gap between germline ends came to 6 bases. The CDR3 covers 12 residues. CDR3 residues: CASSLRGNEQFF. Written as DNA, the CDR3 is TGTGCCAGCAGTTTACGGGGGAATGAGCAGTTCTTC.

This clone occurred a few times. The CDR3 DNA sequence: TGTGCCAGCAGCCCCGGGGGGGAGCCAACCGGGGAGCTGTTTTTT. It yields the protein CASSPGGEPTGELFF. The chain combines TRBV7-3 with TRBJ2-2; 8 positions match TRBD2. V lost 5 bases and J lost 5; bases outside the gene matches: 7. The CDR3 has 15 amino acids. The germline V gene has CDR1 SGHTA and CDR2 FQGTGA.

This clone appeared many times. The J gene is TRBJ1-5, the V gene TRBV27; 12 nucleotides align to TRBD1. Per the germline V gene, CDR1 is MNHEY and CDR2 is SMNVEV (reference sequence). CDR3 length: 16 residues. V dropped 5 bases and J dropped 7; count of bases not matched to a gene: 9. The CDR3 loop reads CASSPLGQGALQPQHF. Written as DNA, the CDR3 is TGTGCCAGCAGTCCCTTGGGACAGGGGGCATTGCAGCCCCAGCATTTT.

The chain joins TRBV29-1 to TRBJ1-2; 8 bases map to TRBD1. Looked up from germline, CDR1 is SQVTM and CDR2 is ANQGSEA. The CDR3 has 13 residues. V was pared by 1 base and J by 10 bases, with 8 bases of the junction left unmatched. CDR3 in amino acids: CSVEVSRGRPYTF. CDR3 DNA: TGCAGCGTTGAAGTGAGCAGGGGGCGGCCCTACACCTTC.

The chain combines TRBV29-1 with TRBJ1-5; 7 nucleotides match TRBD1. The CDR3 totals 13 residues. Germline values: CDR1 SQVTM, CDR2 ANQGSEA. J gave up 6 bases and V 4 bases, and 6 bases lay outside the gene matches. In DNA, the CDR3 is TGCAGCGTTGCCGGGACAGAAGGTCAGCCCCAGCATTTT. As protein: CSVAGTEGQPQHF. Together with reference TRBV29-1 and TRBJ1-5, the CDR3 gives the full variable domain: SAVISQKPSRDICQRGTSLTIQCQVDSQVTMMFWYRQQPGQSLTLIATANQGSEATYESGFVIDKFPISRPNLTFSTLTVSNMSPEDSSIYLCSVAGTEGQPQHFGDGTRLSIL.

The rearrangement links TRBV30 to TRBJ1-5, with D possibly matching TRBD1 (6 bases). V lost 0 bases to trimming and J lost 7 bases, with 19 bases between them. CDR1 GTSNPN and CDR2 SVGIG come from the germline V gene (reference sequence). The CDR3 is 16 residues long. CDR3 nucleotide sequence: TGTGCCTGGAGTGTACGGGGGCGGGGGGCGAACCAGCCCCAGCATTTT. Amino acid sequence: CAWSVRGRGANQPQHF.

The CDR3 bases are TGTGCCAGCAGTTACGAGGCAGGGACAGGTCAGCCCCAGCATTTT. Amino acid sequence: CASSYEAGTGQPQHF. The gene calls are TRBV6-2 or TRBV6-3 and TRBJ1-5; TRBD1 aligns across 8 bases. Germline V CDR1 and CDR2: MNHEY, SVGEGT. J was trimmed by 6 bases and V by 2 bases; bases with no gene match: 6. The CDR3 is 15 amino acids.

The chain combines TRBV21-1 with TRBJ2-7; the table's D call of TRBD1 was not tested on the DNA. TRBV21-1 is a known pseudogene. This CDR3 is 13 amino acids long. The CDR3 DNA reads TGTGCCAGCACCATAGGACAGGCTTGCGAGCAGTACGTC. Its translation is CASTIGQACEQYV.

The chain recombines TRBV28 with TRBJ1-4; no clear D gene. The V gene's germline CDR1 is MDHEN and CDR2 SYDVKM. V was pared by 6 bases and J by 6 bases, with 5 bases between. The CDR3 has 11 residues. The CDR3 DNA follows: TGTGCCAGCAGCCTAGATGAAAAACTGTTTTTT. Protein sequence: CASSLDEKLFF.

The chain recombines TRBV11-2 with TRBJ1-1; D may be TRBD1 (5 bases). V lost 5 bases, J lost 1 base, and 17 bases lay in between. Germline CDR1 reads SGHAT; CDR2 reads FQNNGV. The CDR3 runs 16 residues. The DNA of the CDR3 is TGTGCCAGCAGCCCCATGAGTGGCGGGGCGAACACTGAAGCTTTCTTT. As protein: CASSPMSGGANTEAFF.

The chain uses TRBV12-3 or TRBV12-4 and TRBJ2-3; maybe TRBD1 (6 bases). The CDR3 runs to 12 residues. Trimming removed 10 bases from V and 14 bases from J, with 22 bases in between. In DNA, the CDR3 is TGTGCCATCTCGGAAGGAGTGGGGGCCAGGTATTTT. As protein: CAISEGVGARYF.

This clone was picked up a small number of times. This chain links TRBV5-5 with TRBJ1-3; D not certain. This CDR3 is 16 amino acids long. Trimming left V 1 base short and J 2 bases short, with 13 bases between. The germline gives CDR1 SGHKS, CDR2 YYEKEE (reference sequence). CDR3 sequence: CASSLIPDGTGNTIYF. The CDR3 region has the DNA TGTGCCAGCAGCTTGATCCCAGACGGGACTGGAAACACCATATATTTT.

This clone was found a few times. The V and J genes are TRBV28 and TRBJ2-7; D remains ambiguous. Trimming took 2 bases from V and 2 from J, leaving 13 bases between them. Germline values: CDR1 MDHEN, CDR2 SYDVKM. This CDR3 is 15 amino acids long. The CDR3 bases are TGTGCCAGCAGTTTACTGCGGCAGTATGCCTACGAGCAGTACTTC. It codes for CASSLLRQYAYEQYF.

The V gene is TRBV11-2, the J gene TRBJ1-2, with 8 nucleotides matching TRBD1. Germline V CDR1 and CDR2: SGHAT, FQNNGV. CDR3 length: 14 amino acids. The J segment lost 7 bases and the V segment lost 5 bases, leaving 9 bases of the junction unmatched. The CDR3 sequence is CASSPRDRSFGYTF. CDR3 in DNA: TGTGCCAGCAGCCCACGGGACAGGTCCTTTGGCTACACCTTC.

The CDR3 spells CASSGNRGIYEQYF. The CDR3 coding sequence is TGTGCCAGCTCAGGGAACCGGGGAATTTACGAGCAGTACTTC. The chain links TRBV18 to TRBJ2-7; maybe TRBD2 (5 bases). Germline CDR1 KGHSH, CDR2 LQKENI. The CDR3 loop spans 14 amino acids. The V gene lost 5 bases and the J gene lost 4 bases, with 15 bases spanning the gap.

The chain links TRBV29-1 to TRBJ2-1, with a weak D call TRBD1 (5 bases). The CDR3 covers 15 residues. Trimming pared 0 bases from V and 5 bases from J, leaving 14 bases between. The germline gives CDR1 SQVTM, CDR2 ANQGSEA. In nucleotides, the CDR3 is TGCAGCGTTGAAGATCCAAGGGGCCTCAACAATGAGCAGTTCTTC. Translation gives CSVEDPRGLNNEQFF.

The count of this clone is one. V usage is TRBV3-1 (or the pseudogene TRBV3-2) and J usage is TRBJ2-4; D is possibly TRBD2 (6 bases). Looked up from germline, CDR1 is LGHDT and CDR2 is YNNKEL (reference sequence). The V gene lost 4 bases and the J gene lost 6 bases, with 13 bases spanning the gap. CDR3 size: 14 residues. The CDR3 loop reads CASSPLEGRNIQYF. The CDR3 nucleotides are TGTGCCAGCAGCCCTCTGGAGGGGAGAAACATTCAGTACTTC.